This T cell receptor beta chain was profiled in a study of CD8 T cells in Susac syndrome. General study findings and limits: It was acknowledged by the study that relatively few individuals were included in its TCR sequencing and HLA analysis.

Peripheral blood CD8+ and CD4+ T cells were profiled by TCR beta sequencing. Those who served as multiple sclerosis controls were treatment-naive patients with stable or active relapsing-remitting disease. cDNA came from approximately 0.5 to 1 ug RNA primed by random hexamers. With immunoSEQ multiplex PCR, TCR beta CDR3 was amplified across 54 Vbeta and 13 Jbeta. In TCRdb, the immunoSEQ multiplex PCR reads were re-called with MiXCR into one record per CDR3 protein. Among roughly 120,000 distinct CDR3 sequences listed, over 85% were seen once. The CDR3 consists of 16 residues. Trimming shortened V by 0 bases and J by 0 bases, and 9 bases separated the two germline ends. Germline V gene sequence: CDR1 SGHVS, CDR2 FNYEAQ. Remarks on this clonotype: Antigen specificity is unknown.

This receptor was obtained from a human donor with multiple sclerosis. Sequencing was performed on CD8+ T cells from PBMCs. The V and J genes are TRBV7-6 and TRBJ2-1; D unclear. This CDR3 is CASSLAAESSYNEQFF. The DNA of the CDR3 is TGTGCCAGCAGCTTAGCGGCGGAGAGCTCCTACAATGAGCAGTTCTTC.